A selection of T cell receptor beta chains follows, all from one sample in a study of shared clonotypes between healthy human individuals. Assay: immunoSEQ multiplex PCR; the TCRdb copy retains only in-frame clones and omits some. The table has about 2.1 million clones, 80% to 95% seen once. Input material: naive CD8+ T cells from PBMCs. The source of these receptors is a man aged 18 to 30 in good health. Some clones in this sample may be carry-over from other donors' samples. Both conserved end residues are part of each CDR3. D genes are given only for firm matches.

V	J	D	DNA	CDR3
TRBV28	TRBJ2-7	.	TGTGCCAGCAGTTTGGGGCTAGCGAGGGAGCAGTACTTC	CASSLGLAREQYF
TRBV30	TRBJ1-2	.	TGTGCCTGGAGGTACCCGGCGCAGGGGAACTATGGCTACACCTTC	CAWRYPAQGNYGYTF
TRBV18	TRBJ1-2	.	TGTGCCAGCTCAGGGGGTGAGGACCTATCTGGCTACACCTTC	CASSGGEDLSGYTF
TRBV28	TRBJ2-3	TRBD2	TGTGCCAGCAGTCCGCTTTGGACTAGCGGGAACGGAGATACGCAGTATTTT	CASSPLWTSGNGDTQYF
TRBV5-4	TRBJ2-1	TRBD2	TGTGCCAGCAGCTTGGCCCCACGGGAGGGCCGGTATGAGCAGTTCTTC	CASSLAPREGRYEQFF
TRBV5-6	TRBJ2-4	.	TGTGCCAGCAGCTTGGGGACAGAAAACATTCAGTACTTC	CASSLGTENIQYF
TRBV7-9	TRBJ2-7	TRBD2	TGTGCCAGCAGCTCGGTAGCGGGAGGCTCCTACGAGCAGTACTTC	CASSSVAGGSYEQYF
TRBV6-1	TRBJ2-2	TRBD1	TGTGCCAGCAGATCGGGACAGGGGTATTCCGGGGAGCTGTTTTTT	CASRSGQGYSGELFF
TRBV5-6	TRBJ2-3	.	TGTGCCAGCAGCCCTCCTTCCCGGGACTTTTACACAGATACGCAGTATTTT	CASSPPSRDFYTDTQYF
TRBV9	TRBJ1-3	.	TGTGCCAGCAGCGCCCGGGGGGACCACACCATATATTTT	CASSARGDHTIYF
TRBV6-1	TRBJ2-1	.	TGTGCCAGCAGTGGAGGGACTTTACATTTTACGGATGAGCAGTTCTTC	CASSGGTLHFTDEQFF
TRBV15	TRBJ2-7	.	TGTGCCACCAGCAGAGATTGGCCAAAGGGGGACGGCGACGAGCAGTACTTC	CATSRDWPKGDGDEQYF